A selection of T cell receptor beta chains follows, all from one sample in a study of Graves' ophthalmopathy and Graves' hyperthyroidism. TCRdb analysed the multiplex PCR reads with MiXCR anew, one entry per CDR3 protein. The sample lists around 1.1 million distinct CDR3 sequences; 36% were seen once. Sequenced sample: peripheral blood or thyroid tissue (not recorded which). The receptors come from an adult man with Graves' hyperthyroidism. CDR3s include the opening cysteine and the closing phenylalanine or tryptophan. D genes are given only for firm matches. The size field is filled for only some rows; it gives once, few, many or a size class.

D	V	J	size	CDR3	DNA
-	TRBV20-1	TRBJ1-4	-	CSALGGGIEKLFF	TGCAGTGCTCTAGGGGGTGGGATCGAAAAACTGTTTTTT
-	TRBV5-1	TRBJ1-1	many	CASSLPSRTEAFF	TGCGCCAGCAGCCTGCCTTCGAGGACTGAAGCTTTCTTT
-	TRBV10-3	TRBJ1-3	many	CAITQGPVSGNTIYF	TGTGCCATCACCCAAGGGCCTGTATCTGGAAACACCATATATTTT
TRBD2	TRBV4-2	TRBJ2-7	few	CASRPTSGTSQGAREQYF	TGTGCCAGCAGGCCAACTAGCGGGACCTCACAAGGGGCACGGGAGCAGTACTTC
-	TRBV20-1	TRBJ2-7	few	CSANRLGLSSYEQYF	TGCAGTGCAAACCGTTTGGGGCTGAGCTCCTACGAGCAGTACTTC
TRBD1	TRBV3-1	TRBJ2-7	many	CASSPYRGSYEQYF	TGTGCCAGCAGCCCGTACAGGGGTTCCTACGAGCAGTACTTC
-	TRBV10-3	TRBJ1-4	-	CAISWGLGEKLFF	TGTGCCATCAGTTGGGGACTAGGTGAAAAACTGTTTTTT
-	TRBV2	TRBJ2-5	few	CASSYSLRGQETQYF	TGTGCCAGCAGTTACTCCTTACGGGGGCAAGAGACCCAGTACTTC
TRBD2	TRBV10-3	TRBJ2-5	many	CATRMAGVAETQYF	TGTGCCACCAGGATGGCGGGAGTTGCAGAGACCCAGTACTTC
-	TRBV12-3/TRBV12-4	TRBJ2-6	-	CASSLGLGTFVSGANVLTF	TGTGCCAGCAGTTTAGGGTTGGGTACTTTCGTATCTGGGGCCAACGTCCTGACTTTC
-	TRBV29-1	TRBJ1-4	-	CSVAITTGLNEKLFF	TGCAGCGTGGCGATTACAACAGGGCTTAATGAAAAACTGTTTTTT
-	TRBV10-2	TRBJ1-1	-	CASAPARTDEAFF	TGCGCCAGCGCTCCGGCCAGAACTGACGAAGCTTTCTTT
TRBD1	TRBV19	TRBJ1-5	many	CASAGTGGNQPQHF	TGTGCCAGTGCCGGGACAGGGGGAAATCAGCCCCAGCATTTT
TRBD2	TRBV19	TRBJ2-7	many	CASKASGSYEQYF	TGTGCCAGTAAGGCTAGCGGGAGCTACGAGCAGTACTTC
TRBD2	TRBV10-3	TRBJ2-5	-	CASSSPLVAGGLETQYF	TGTGCCAGCAGTTCCCCTTTGGTAGCGGGGGGGTTGGAGACCCAGTACTTC
-	TRBV10-3	TRBJ2-7	many	CAISDPGHTYEQYF	TGTGCCATCAGTGATCCGGGACATACCTACGAGCAGTACTTC
TRBD1	TRBV12-3/TRBV12-4	TRBJ1-6	-	CASSFSIGGSSPLHF	TGTGCCAGCAGTTTTTCTATAGGGGGCAGTTCACCCCTCCACTTT
-	TRBV5-4	TRBJ2-7	few	CASSQFLGLTPSSYEQYF	TGTGCCAGCAGCCAGTTCCTGGGACTTACCCCCAGCTCCTACGAGCAGTACTTC
-	TRBV7-2	TRBJ2-7	many	CASSSRWSDVEQYF	TGTGCCAGCAGCTCCCGATGGTCAGACGTAGAGCAGTACTTC
-	TRBV10-3	TRBJ2-5	-	CAIGERQETQYF	TGTGCCATCGGTGAAAGACAAGAGACCCAGTACTTC
-	TRBV7-2	TRBJ2-7	few	CASSLAAFLYEQYF	TGTGCCAGCAGCTTAGCTGCGTTCCTCTACGAGCAGTACTTC
-	TRBV20-1	TRBJ1-6	many	CSAKSRNSPLHF	TGCAGTGCTAAGTCTCGAAATTCACCCCTCCACTTT
-	TRBV5-1	TRBJ2-7	-	CASSFWGNTDEQYF	TGCGCCAGCAGCTTTTGGGGAAACACCGACGAGCAGTACTTC
-	TRBV12-3/TRBV12-4	TRBJ1-4	few	CASSFAGNEKLFF	TGTGCCAGCAGTTTTGCCGGAAATGAAAAACTGTTTTTT
-	TRBV29-1	TRBJ2-7	few	CSAEAGTYEQYF	TGCAGCGCAGAAGCAGGTACCTACGAGCAGTACTTC
TRBD1	TRBV29-1	TRBJ1-2	many	CSAEVSGTGPYYGYTF	TGCAGCGCTGAAGTATCCGGGACAGGGCCCTACTATGGCTACACCTTC
-	TRBV15	TRBJ2-5	once	CATSRDQSYTGLSVETQYF	TGTGCCACCAGCAGAGACCAAAGCTACACGGGACTCTCGGTGGAGACCCAGTACTTC
-	TRBV28	TRBJ2-5	many	CASTTSLRETQYF	TGTGCCAGCACCACGTCCCTAAGGGAGACCCAGTACTTC
-	TRBV7-2	TRBJ2-2	many	CASSLVSGRNTGELFF	TGTGCCAGCAGCTTAGTCTCAGGGAGGAACACCGGGGAGCTGTTTTTT
-	TRBV10-3	TRBJ1-2	many	CASGASLGVLSNYGYTF	TGTGCCAGCGGAGCATCATTGGGCGTCTTGTCGAACTATGGCTACACCTTC
TRBD1	TRBV7-9	TRBJ2-7	-	CASSDDRGRRYEQYF	TGTGCCAGCAGCGATGACAGGGGGCGCCGCTACGAGCAGTACTTC
-	TRBV20-1	TRBJ2-7	-	CSASPNQSESSYEQYF	TGCAGTGCTAGCCCCAATCAGAGCGAGAGCTCCTACGAGCAGTACTTC
TRBD1	TRBV6-5	TRBJ1-1	-	CASNRDRAGAEAFF	TGTGCCAGCAACCGAGACAGGGCTGGCGCTGAAGCTTTCTTT
-	TRBV4-1	TRBJ1-1	many	CASSQGAGPTEAFF	TGCGCCAGCAGCCAAGGTGCAGGGCCCACTGAAGCTTTCTTT
-	TRBV12-3/TRBV12-4	TRBJ2-7	-	CASSRGRGRVHEQYF	TGTGCCAGCAGCCGCGGCAGGGGAAGGGTCCACGAGCAGTACTTC
TRBD1	TRBV12-3/TRBV12-4	TRBJ1-4	many	CASSSETGGEKLFF	TGTGCCAGCAGTTCCGAAACAGGGGGCGAAAAACTGTTTTTT
-	TRBV29-1	TRBJ2-3	-	CAWSVSGDTQYF	TGTGCCTGGAGTGTAAGCGGGGATACGCAGTATTTT
-	TRBV29-1	TRBJ1-2	once	CNAEGIHYGYTF	TGCAACGCCGAAGGGATACACTATGGTTACACCTTC
-	TRBV7-9	TRBJ1-2	-	CASSLKGPSSYGYTF	TGTGCCAGCAGCTTAAAAGGACCGAGCTCCTATGGCTACACCTTC
TRBD1	TRBV10-1	TRBJ2-7	many	CASSGQGAMHEQYF	TGCGCCAGCAGTGGACAGGGGGCGATGCACGAGCAGTACTTC
-	TRBV30	TRBJ2-2	-	CASESGDTGELFF	TGTGCCTCTGAATCTGGGGACACCGGGGAGCTGTTTTTT
TRBD1	TRBV25-1	TRBJ1-4	-	CASSEKGTGDEKLFF	TGTGCCAGCAGTGAAAAAGGGACAGGGGATGAAAAACTGTTTTTT
-	TRBV29-1	TRBJ1-2	-	CSVAVSTGELNYGYTF	TGCAGCGTTGCGGTCAGCACCGGGGAGCTTAACTATGGCTACACCTTC
-	TRBV6-2/TRBV6-3	TRBJ1-5	many	CASSYSFQPQHF	TGTGCCAGCAGTTACTCGTTTCAGCCCCAGCATTTT
-	TRBV5-1	TRBJ1-6	many	CASSPGREGSPLHF	TGCGCCAGCAGCCCAGGGAGAGAGGGTTCACCCCTCCACTTT
-	TRBV12-3/TRBV12-4	TRBJ1-5	few	CASRSEGGGNQPQHF	TGTGCCAGCAGATCCGAGGGGGGTGGCAATCAGCCCCAGCATTTT
TRBD1	TRBV15	TRBJ2-5	many	CATSKDRGHHQETQYF	TGTGCCACCAGCAAAGACAGGGGACACCACCAAGAGACCCAGTACTTC
TRBD1	TRBV7-8	TRBJ1-6	many	CASSYPRGTGVDSYNSPLHF	TGTGCCAGCAGCTATCCCCGGGGGACAGGGGTCGACTCCTATAATTCACCCCTCCACTTT
-	TRBV7-2	TRBJ2-7	many	CASSIDKSYEQYF	TGTGCCAGCAGCATCGACAAGTCCTACGAGCAGTACTTC
-	TRBV20-1	TRBJ1-5	many	CSAQKTGYGQPQHF	TGCAGTGCTCAAAAGACAGGTTATGGACAGCCCCAGCATTTT
-	TRBV7-2	TRBJ2-2	-	CASSPQLAHTGELFF	TGTGCCAGCAGCCCCCAGCTAGCGCACACCGGGGAGCTGTTTTTT
TRBD1	TRBV29-1	TRBJ2-7	-	CSVGGRQGLSYEQYF	TGCAGCGTTGGGGGTCGACAGGGCCTCTCCTACGAGCAGTACTTC
-	TRBV6-1	TRBJ1-2	many	CASTELRYGYTF	TGTGCCAGCACGGAACTGCGCTATGGCTACACCTTC
-	TRBV2	TRBJ2-7	many	CASILRGGGSYEQYF	TGTGCCAGCATTCTCAGAGGCGGTGGCTCCTACGAGCAGTACTTC